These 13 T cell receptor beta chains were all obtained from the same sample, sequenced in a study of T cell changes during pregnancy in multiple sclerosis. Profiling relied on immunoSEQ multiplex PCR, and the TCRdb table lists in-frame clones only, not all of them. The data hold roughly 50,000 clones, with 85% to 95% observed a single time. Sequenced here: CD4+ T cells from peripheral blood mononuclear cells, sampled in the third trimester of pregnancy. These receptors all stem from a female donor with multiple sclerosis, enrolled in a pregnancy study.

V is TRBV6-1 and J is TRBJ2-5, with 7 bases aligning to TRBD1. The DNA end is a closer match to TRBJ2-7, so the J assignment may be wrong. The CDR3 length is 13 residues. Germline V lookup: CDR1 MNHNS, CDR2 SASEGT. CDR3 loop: CASSNRGSYEQYF. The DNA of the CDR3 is TGTGCCAGCAGCAACAGGGGCTCCTACGAGCAGTACTTC.

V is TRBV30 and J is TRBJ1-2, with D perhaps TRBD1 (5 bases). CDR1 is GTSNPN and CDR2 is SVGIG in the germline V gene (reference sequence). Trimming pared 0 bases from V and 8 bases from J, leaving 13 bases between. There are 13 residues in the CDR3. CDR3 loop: CAWSVIGHQGYTF. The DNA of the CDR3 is TGTGCCTGGAGTGTAATCGGACATCAGGGCTACACCTTC.

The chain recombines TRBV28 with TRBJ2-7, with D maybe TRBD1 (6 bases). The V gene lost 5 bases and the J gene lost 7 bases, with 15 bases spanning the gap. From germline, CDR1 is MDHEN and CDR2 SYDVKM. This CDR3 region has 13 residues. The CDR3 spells CASSTGWEWEQYF. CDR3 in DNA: TGTGCCAGCAGTACAGGGTGGGAGTGGGAGCAGTACTTC.

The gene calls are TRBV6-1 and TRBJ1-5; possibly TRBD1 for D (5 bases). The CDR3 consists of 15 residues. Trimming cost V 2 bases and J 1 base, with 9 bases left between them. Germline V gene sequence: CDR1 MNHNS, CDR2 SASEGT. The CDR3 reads CASSERGRSNQPQHF. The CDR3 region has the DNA TGTGCCAGCAGTGAAAGGGGTAGAAGCAATCAGCCCCAGCATTTT.

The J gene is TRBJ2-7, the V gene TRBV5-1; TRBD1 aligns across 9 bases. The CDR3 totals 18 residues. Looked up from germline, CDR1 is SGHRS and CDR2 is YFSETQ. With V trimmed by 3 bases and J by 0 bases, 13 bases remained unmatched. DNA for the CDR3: TGCGCCAGCAGCTGGCAGGGACAGGGACGACGGAACTCCTACGAGCAGTACTTC. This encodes CASSWQGQGRRNSYEQYF.

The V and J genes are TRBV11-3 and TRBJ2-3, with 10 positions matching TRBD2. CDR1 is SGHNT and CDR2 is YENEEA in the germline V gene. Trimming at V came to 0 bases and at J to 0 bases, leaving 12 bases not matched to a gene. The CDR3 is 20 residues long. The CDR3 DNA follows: TGTGCCAGCAGCTTAGATCCCGGGCTAGCGGGAGCTTCTAGCACAGATACGCAGTATTTT. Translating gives CASSLDPGLAGASSTDTQYF.

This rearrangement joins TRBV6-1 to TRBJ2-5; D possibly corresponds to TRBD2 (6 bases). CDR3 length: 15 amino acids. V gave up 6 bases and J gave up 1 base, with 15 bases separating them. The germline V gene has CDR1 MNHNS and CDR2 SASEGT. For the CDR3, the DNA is TGTGCCAGCAGAGGAGGGGACTTCGGCCAAGAGACCCAGTACTTC. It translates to CASRGGDFGQETQYF.

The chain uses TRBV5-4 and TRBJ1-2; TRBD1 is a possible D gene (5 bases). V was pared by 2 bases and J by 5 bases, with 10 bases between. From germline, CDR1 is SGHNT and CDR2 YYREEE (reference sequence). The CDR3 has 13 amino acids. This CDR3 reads CASSFPGVYGYTF. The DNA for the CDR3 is TGTGCCAGCAGCTTTCCGGGGGTTTATGGCTACACCTTC.

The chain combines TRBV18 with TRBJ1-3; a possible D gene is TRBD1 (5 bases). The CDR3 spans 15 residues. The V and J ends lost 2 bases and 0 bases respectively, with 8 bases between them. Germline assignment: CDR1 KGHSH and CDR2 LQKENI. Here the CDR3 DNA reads TGTGCCAGCTCACCAGGGGCCTTCTCTGGAAACACCATATATTTT. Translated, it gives CASSPGAFSGNTIYF.

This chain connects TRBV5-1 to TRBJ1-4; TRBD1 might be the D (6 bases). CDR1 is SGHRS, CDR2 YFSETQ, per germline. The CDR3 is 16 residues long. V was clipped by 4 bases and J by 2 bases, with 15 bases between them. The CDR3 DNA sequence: TGCGCCAGCAGCCCTGAGGGGGGGCGGACTAATGAAAAACTGTTTTTT. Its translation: CASSPEGGRTNEKLFF.

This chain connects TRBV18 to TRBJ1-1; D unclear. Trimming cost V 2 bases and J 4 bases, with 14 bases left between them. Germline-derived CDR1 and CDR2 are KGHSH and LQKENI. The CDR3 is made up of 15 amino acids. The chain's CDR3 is CASSPWQDSITEAFF. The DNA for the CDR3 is TGTGCCAGCTCACCATGGCAGGACTCGATCACTGAAGCTTTCTTT.

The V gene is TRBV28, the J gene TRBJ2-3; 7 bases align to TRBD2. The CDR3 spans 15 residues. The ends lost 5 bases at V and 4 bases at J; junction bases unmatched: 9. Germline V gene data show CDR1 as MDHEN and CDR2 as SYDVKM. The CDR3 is CASSVQSSGADTQYF. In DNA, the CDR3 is TGTGCCAGCAGTGTTCAGTCAAGCGGGGCAGATACGCAGTATTTT.

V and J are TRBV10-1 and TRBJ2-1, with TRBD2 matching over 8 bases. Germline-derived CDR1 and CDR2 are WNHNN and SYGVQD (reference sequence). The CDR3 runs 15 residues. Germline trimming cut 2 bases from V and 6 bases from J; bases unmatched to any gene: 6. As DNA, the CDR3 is TGCGCCAGCAGTGAGGCGAGCGGGGGCTTCAATGAGCAGTTCTTC. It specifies CASSEASGGFNEQFF.